Listed here is a single T cell receptor beta chain. This specimen belongs to a study of shared clonotypes between healthy human individuals. Germline trimming cut 0 bases from V and 0 bases from J; bases unmatched to any gene: 7. Germline V gene lookup returns CDR1 KGHSH and CDR2 LQKENI. The CDR3 runs to 17 residues. Profiling relied on immunoSEQ multiplex PCR, and the TCRdb table lists in-frame clones only, not all of them. The sample has approximately 470,000 clones; approximately 84% are singletons. This sequence joins TRBV18 and TRBJ2-7; 8 bases are a match to TRBD1. The sequenced sample consisted of PBMCs. The TCR sequence derives from a woman aged 35 to 49 in good health. Some clones in this sample may be carry-over from other donors' samples. Here the CDR3 reads CASSPPGGQGSSYEQYF. The CDR3 nucleotides are TGTGCCAGCTCACCACCTGGTGGACAGGGTTCCTCCTACGAGCAGTACTTC.